Presented here are 22 T cell receptor beta chains from one specimen sequenced in a study of blood T cell repertoires in COVID-19. The data were produced by immunoSEQ multiplex PCR, yet TCRdb's version contains in-frame clones alone and is incomplete. This table has 40,000 to 50,000 clones, approximately 85% appearing once. Input material: peripheral blood. These receptors originate from a human donor in a cohort sampled during active COVID-19. The donor label of this sample is uncertain.

This chain links TRBV18 with TRBJ2-3; 10 bases align to TRBD2. Germline lookup yields CDR1 KGHSH and CDR2 LQKENI. The CDR3 totals 16 residues. The J segment lost 2 bases and the V segment lost 3 bases, leaving 5 bases of the junction unmatched. DNA of the CDR3: TGTGCCAGCTCACCTTTAGCGGGGGGTGACACAGATACGCAGTATTTT. Encoded protein: CASSPLAGGDTDTQYF.

V usage is TRBV7-6 and J usage is TRBJ2-6, with TRBD1 matching 8 bases. J gave up 1 base and V 1 base, and 9 bases lay outside the gene matches. Looked up from germline, CDR1 is SGHVS and CDR2 is FNYEAQ. The CDR3 runs to 19 residues. CDR3 nucleotide sequence: TGTGCCAGCAGCTTAGGCAGGGGGCGAGTTTTGTCTGGGGCCAACGTCCTGACTTTC. It specifies CASSLGRGRVLSGANVLTF. Filled out from reference TRBV7-6 and TRBJ2-6, the complete variable domain reads GAGVSQSPRYKVTKRGQDVALRCDPISGHVSLYWYRQALGQGPEFLTYFNYEAQQDKSGLPNDRFSAERPEGSISTLTIQRTEQRDSAMYRCASSLGRGRVLSGANVLTFGAGSRLTVL.

This CDR3 reads CASSRQGPNSPLHF. The CDR3 DNA is TGTGCCAGCAGCCGACAGGGCCCTAATTCACCCCTCCACTTT. The chain links TRBV3-1 (or the pseudogene TRBV3-2) to TRBJ1-6; 7 bases fit TRBD1. The CDR3 contains 14 residues. Trimming at V came to 4 bases and at J to 6 bases, leaving 3 bases not matched to a gene. Germline V gene lookup returns CDR1 LGHDT and CDR2 YNNKEL (reference sequence).

The chain recombines TRBV6-6 with TRBJ2-2, with 7 bases matching TRBD1. The length of the CDR3 is 15 residues. Losses at the gene ends were 6 bases for V and 2 bases for J; bases not matched to a gene: 6. Germline-derived CDR1 and CDR2 are MNHNY and SVGAGI (reference sequence). This chain's CDR3 is CASRGGQANTGELFF. CDR3 sequence (DNA): TGTGCCAGCAGGGGTGGACAGGCTAACACCGGGGAGCTGTTTTTT.

This clone was seen only once. The rearrangement links TRBV5-5 to TRBJ1-5; TRBD1 agrees at 8 bases. The J segment lost 3 bases and the V segment lost 2 bases, leaving 16 bases of the junction unmatched. The CDR3 is made up of 19 amino acids. Germline V gene data show CDR1 as SGHKS and CDR2 as YYEKEE (reference sequence). The CDR3 sequence: CASSFSPGVGQGYNQPQHF. As DNA, the CDR3 is TGTGCCAGCAGCTTTTCTCCGGGGGTCGGACAGGGTTACAATCAGCCCCAGCATTTT.

V is TRBV2 and J is TRBJ1-2; D is undetermined. CDR3 length equals 13 residues. CDR1 is SNHLY, CDR2 FYNNEI, per germline. V lost 1 base and J 7 bases, leaving 10 bases between the germline ends. This CDR3 reads CASSEEGGFGYTF. The CDR3, as DNA: TGTGCCAGCAGTGAAGAGGGCGGGTTTGGCTACACCTTC.

This clone was detected once. The V gene is TRBV27, the J gene TRBJ2-5, with 11 bases lining up with TRBD1. The CDR3 runs to 16 residues. With 5 bases clipped from V and 5 bases from J, the junction kept 10 bases outside the gene matches. Per the germline V gene, CDR1 is MNHEY and CDR2 is SMNVEV (reference sequence). CDR3 in DNA: TGTGCCAGCAGTCCTCAGGGACAGGGGGGACGGGAGACCCAGTACTTC. This gives the protein CASSPQGQGGRETQYF.

This clone appeared a single time. The chain carries TRBV12-3 or TRBV12-4 and TRBJ2-3, with TRBD1 identical over 8 bases. J lost 6 bases, V lost 3 bases, and 2 bases had no gene match. This CDR3 is 13 amino acids long. CDR3 sequence reads: CASSFRGRDTQYF. The CDR3 DNA reads TGTGCCAGCAGTTTCAGGGGGCGGGATACGCAGTATTTT.

This chain links TRBV6-4 with TRBJ2-2; 13 bases fit TRBD2. The germline V gene encodes CDR1 MRHNA and CDR2 SNTAGT. The ends lost 5 bases at V and 5 bases at J; junction bases unmatched: 5. This CDR3 spans 16 amino acids. In nucleotides, the CDR3 is TGTGCCAGCAGTAACACTAGCGGGGGGGATACCGGGGAGCTGTTTTTT. Its protein is CASSNTSGGDTGELFF.

This clone has a single count. This chain joins TRBV7-3 and TRBJ2-4, with D possibly TRBD2 on 7 matching bases. The V and J ends lost 4 bases and 8 bases respectively, with 27 bases between them. The V gene's germline CDR1 is SGHTA and CDR2 FQGTGA. The CDR3 runs 18 residues. CDR3 sequence (DNA): TGTGCCAGCAGCTCCCGGGGGGCGGACCGCAACGGGTTTGACATTCAGTACTTC. Its protein product is CASSSRGADRNGFDIQYF.

V gene TRBV6-2 or TRBV6-3 combines with J gene TRBJ1-2; D not certain. The CDR3 extends over 13 amino acids. Trimming pared 2 bases from V and 6 bases from J, leaving 10 bases between. CDR1 and CDR2 from the germline V gene are MNHEY and SVGEGT. In DNA form, the CDR3 reads TGTGCCAGCAGTTACCGGTTATTGGATGGCTACACCTTC. It codes for CASSYRLLDGYTF.

This clone has more than one count but fewer than ten. The chain has TRBV6-6 and TRBJ1-5; D remains ambiguous. V was pared by 6 bases and J by 5 bases, with 11 bases between. Germline V CDR1 and CDR2: MNHNY, SVGAGI (reference sequence). The length of the CDR3 is 13 residues. CDR3 protein: CASSPVSYQPQHF. The CDR3 region has the DNA TGTGCCAGCAGCCCGGTGTCTTATCAGCCCCAGCATTTT.

The J gene is TRBJ2-5, the V gene TRBV19, with 8 bases lining up with TRBD2. The CDR3 runs 13 residues. Germline loops: CDR1 LNHDA, CDR2 SQIVND (reference sequence). After removal of 3 bases from V and 4 bases from J, the junction contained 1 base not matched to a gene. DNA of the CDR3: TGTGCCAGTAGTATCGGACTAGCAGAGACCCAGTACTTC. It codes for CASSIGLAETQYF.

This chain connects TRBV10-1 to TRBJ1-1; D possibly corresponds to TRBD1 (5 bases). Trimming cost V 7 bases and J 6 bases, with 12 bases left between them. CDR3 size: 12 residues. Germline V gene lookup returns CDR1 WNHNN and CDR2 SYGVQD (reference sequence). The CDR3 here is CASTKGRAEAFF. The CDR3 DNA follows: TGCGCCAGCACGAAGGGCAGGGCTGAAGCTTTCTTT.

This clone was counted once. This chain links TRBV6-1 with TRBJ2-7, with a tentative D call TRBD1 (6 bases). This CDR3 region has 15 residues. Germline loops: CDR1 MNHNS, CDR2 SASEGT. Trimming took off 2 bases at V and 6 bases at J, with 17 bases between the two ends. The CDR3 nucleotides read TGTGCCAGCAGTGAATTTGGGAACAGGGTAGCCGAGCAGTACTTC. This encodes CASSEFGNRVAEQYF.

The CDR3 sequence: CASSLGGNGYTF. The CDR3 bases are TGTGCCAGCAGCTTGGGTGGCAATGGCTACACCTTC. This chain connects TRBV5-4 to TRBJ1-2; D unclear. V lost 0 bases and J 6 bases, leaving 6 bases between the germline ends. The CDR3 totals 12 residues. In germline, CDR1 is SGHNT, CDR2 YYREEE (reference sequence).

This clone was recorded only once. The chain combines TRBV4-2 with TRBJ2-3, with 7 positions matching TRBD2. This CDR3 comprises 16 residues. The junction had 9 bases not matched to a gene; V was cut back by 4 bases and J by 2 bases. Germline V lookup: CDR1 LGHNA, CDR2 YNFKEQ. CDR3 amino acids: CASSPMVAGITDTQYF. DNA for the CDR3: TGTGCCAGCAGCCCAATGGTAGCGGGCATCACAGATACGCAGTATTTT.

The rearrangement joins TRBV6-1 to TRBJ1-1; 8 bases agree with TRBD1. CDR1 is MNHNS, CDR2 SASEGT, per germline. The J segment lost 3 bases and the V segment lost 6 bases, leaving 6 bases of the junction unmatched. The CDR3 consists of 14 residues. Here the CDR3 reads CASSRQGIDTEAFF. The CDR3 DNA follows: TGTGCCAGCAGCCGACAGGGGATTGACACTGAAGCTTTCTTT.

The V call is TRBV7-2, the J call TRBJ1-3, with TRBD1 identical over 8 bases. The CDR3 has 15 residues. V dropped 4 bases and J dropped 8; count of bases not matched to a gene: 10. Looked up from germline, CDR1 is SGHTA and CDR2 is FQGNSA. Here the CDR3 reads CASSSYSRGLDTIYF. The CDR3 nucleotides are TGTGCCAGCAGCTCTTACAGCAGGGGGCTTGACACCATATATTTT.

The rearrangement links TRBV29-1 to TRBJ2-3; possible D gene TRBD1, 5 bases. Germline V gives CDR1 SQVTM, CDR2 ANQGSEA. Trimming left V 6 bases short and J 1 base short, with 20 bases between. CDR3 size: 16 residues. CDR3 residues: CSVPQGQKRRTDTQYF. The CDR3 bases are TGCAGCGTGCCCCAGGGCCAGAAGCGCCGCACAGATACGCAGTATTTT.

The chain couples TRBV2 to TRBJ1-4; D is uncertain. V lost 2 bases and J lost 10, with 14 bases in between. Germline CDR1 is SNHLY and CDR2 is FYNNEI. There are 14 residues in the CDR3. The CDR3, as DNA: TGTGCCAGCAGTGAACGGGTCATCATAGGAAAACTGTTTTTT. As protein: CASSERVIIGKLFF. Supplemented by reference TRBV2 and TRBJ1-4, the full variable domain reads EPEVTQTPSHQVTQMGQEVILRCVPISNHLYFYWYRQILGQKVEFLVSFYNNEISEKSEIFDDQFSVERPDGSNFTLKIRSTKLEDSAMYFCASSERVIIGKLFFGSGTQLSVL.

This clone was detected a few times. This chain connects TRBV6-5 to TRBJ2-7; TRBD1 matches 8 bases. Losses at the gene ends were 4 bases for V and 2 bases for J; bases not matched to a gene: 10. Germline assignment: CDR1 MNHEY and CDR2 SVGAGI. The CDR3 contains 16 residues. The CDR3 DNA sequence: TGTGCCAGCAGTTTTCAGACAGGGGAGATGACCTACGAGCAGTACTTC. Translating it yields CASSFQTGEMTYEQYF.